The 8 T cell receptor beta chains reported below all come from one sample, sequenced in a study of T cells after yellow fever vaccination. Via MiXCR, TCRdb re-called the 5' RACE reads, giving one row per CDR3 protein. The sample yields hundreds of thousands of distinct CDR3 sequences, roughly a sixth seen once. The sequences come from PBMCs, collected 4 to 6 days after the first yellow fever vaccination. Every receptor here comes from a man younger than 35 who received the YFV17D yellow fever vaccine.

The chain links TRBV6-1 to TRBJ2-2; the D is unclear. Trimming removed 6 bases at V and 3 bases at J, with 11 bases between. The CDR3 consists of 14 residues. CDR1 and CDR2 from the germline V gene are MNHNS and SASEGT. In DNA form, the CDR3 reads TGTGCCAGCAGATCAAGACATGACACCGGGGAGCTGTTTTTT. Its translation is CASRSRHDTGELFF.

This clonotype was counted only a few times. The CDR3 sequence: CASSLAVENTDTQYF. The CDR3 nucleotides read TGTGCCAGCAGCTTAGCGGTGGAGAACACAGATACGCAGTATTTT. The chain uses TRBV13 and TRBJ2-3, with D hard to call. Trimming removed 1 base from V and 2 bases from J, with 10 bases in between. Germline V gene data show CDR1 as PRHDT and CDR2 as FYEKMQ (reference sequence). CDR3 length: 15 residues.

J is TRBJ1-1 and V is TRBV12-3 or TRBV12-4, with TRBD1 as a possible D gene (6 bases). V was clipped by 4 bases and J by 0 bases, with 12 bases between them. This CDR3 contains 15 residues. The CDR3 region has the DNA TGTGCCAGCAGTTGGAACAGGGCGATGAACACTGAAGCTTTCTTT. Its translation is CASSWNRAMNTEAFF.

A single count supports this clonotype. The chain has TRBV28 and TRBJ1-6; D is uncertain. This CDR3 is built from 17 residues. V shed 2 bases and J shed 5 bases, with 16 bases lying between them. Germline CDR1 is MDHEN and CDR2 is SYDVKM. The CDR3 loop is CASSLLGPRRHNSPLHF. The CDR3 DNA sequence: TGTGCCAGCAGTTTACTAGGACCCCGGCGACATAATTCACCCCTCCACTTT.

This clonotype has only a few counts. The chain carries TRBV29-1 and TRBJ2-7; possibly TRBD2 for D (6 bases). This CDR3 has 12 amino acids. Germline values: CDR1 SQVTM, CDR2 ANQGSEA. V gave up 4 bases and J gave up 5 bases, with 12 bases separating them. DNA for the CDR3: TGCAGCGTTGTGATAACGGGGGACGAGCAGTACGTC. Translation gives CSVVITGDEQYV.

The chain has TRBV5-1 and TRBJ2-5; possibly TRBD1 for D (7 bases). The germline V gene encodes CDR1 SGHRS and CDR2 YFSETQ. This CDR3 is built from 14 residues. Trimming left V 4 bases short and J 2 bases short, with 12 bases between. The CDR3 sequence is CASSGGTVQETQYF. In DNA form, the CDR3 reads TGCGCCAGCAGCGGAGGGACAGTGCAAGAGACCCAGTACTTC.

The CDR3 coding sequence is TGTGCCAGCAGCCAAGAATCGGGGACGCCCGGGTTCTTC. It is translated as CASSQESGTPGFF. This chain joins TRBV14 and TRBJ2-1; D is possibly TRBD1 or TRBD2 (5 bases each). This CDR3 spans 13 amino acids. V gave up 0 bases and J gave up 15 bases, with 15 bases separating them. The germline V gene has CDR1 SGHDN and CDR2 FVKESK.

Notes on this clonotype: The junction differs from germline at one of its ends, possibly a read error. The genes are TRBV12-3 or TRBV12-4 and TRBJ1-2; TRBD1 matches at 7 bases. This CDR3 contains 18 residues. The chain's CDR3 is CTSRELAVTGMGNYGYTF. The CDR3 nucleotides are TGTACCAGCAGGGAATTGGCTGTGACAGGGATGGGTAACTATGGCTACACCTTC.